Shown below are 4 T cell receptor beta chains from a single sample sequenced in a study of blood T cell repertoires in COVID-19. The method was immunoSEQ multiplex PCR; TCRdb's version includes in-frame clones alone and lacks a portion of them. The table lists 230,000 or so clones, around 88% of them singletons. Sequencing was performed on PBMCs or T cells enriched from blood (not recorded which). The receptors shown here come from a woman in her forties or fifties with acute COVID-19.

The CDR3 DNA is TGTGCCAGCAGCTCTGCCCTGGGGGGCTACAATGAGCAGTTCTTC. This gives the protein CASSSALGGYNEQFF. This chain connects TRBV27 to TRBJ2-1; D is possibly TRBD2 (6 bases). The CDR3 is 15 residues long. The germline V gene has CDR1 MNHEY and CDR2 SMNVEV (reference sequence). Trimming took off 6 bases at V and 3 bases at J, with 15 bases between the two ends.

In this sample, this clone turned up a few times. The chain links TRBV29-1 to TRBJ1-2, with D possibly TRBD1 on 5 matching bases. Germline CDR1 reads SQVTM; CDR2 reads ANQGSEA. V was shortened by 5 bases and J by 9 bases, with 25 bases between the two germline ends. CDR3 length: 15 amino acids. CDR3 nucleotide sequence: TGCAGCGTTAGCAGGCACGGGGGGGACCGTTCGAGCTACACCTTC. This encodes CSVSRHGGDRSSYTF.

J is TRBJ1-1 and V is TRBV5-1; 7 nucleotides agree with TRBD1. Germline V CDR1 and CDR2: SGHRS, YFSETQ. V gave up 4 bases and J gave up 1 base; unmatched junction bases: 4. The CDR3 runs 14 residues. The DNA of the CDR3 is TGCGCCAGCAGCCTGGGACAGCCGAACACTGAAGCTTTCTTT. Protein: CASSLGQPNTEAFF.

This chain connects TRBV6-2 or TRBV6-3 to TRBJ1-6; D perhaps matches TRBD1 (5 bases). From germline, CDR1 is MNHEY and CDR2 SVGEGT. Trimming removed 7 bases at V and 7 bases at J, with 17 bases between. This CDR3 contains 15 residues. The CDR3 loop is CASTPTRDANSPLHF. The CDR3 DNA reads as TGTGCCAGCACCCCAACGCGGGACGCAAATTCACCCCTCCACTTT.